Each of the 30 T cell receptor beta chains below was sequenced from the same sample in a study of response to subunit inactivated influenza vaccine. TCRdb passed the RT-PCR reads through MiXCR, listing each CDR3 protein once. In the table there are 800,000 to 1,000,000 distinct CDR3 sequences, over 20% of which are singletons. The material sequenced was PBMCs from blood, taken less than 6 days after vaccination. The receptors shown here come from a man in his fifties or sixties who received an inactivated influenza vaccine.

The table lists this clonotype with a few counts. The gene calls are TRBV24-1 and TRBJ2-1; 9 nucleotides line up with TRBD2. The CDR3 contains 16 residues. Germline trimming cut 8 bases from V and 4 bases from J; bases unmatched to any gene: 11. Per the germline V gene, CDR1 is KGHDR and CDR2 is SFDVKD. CDR3 sequence (DNA): TGTGCCACCACAGCGGGAGGAGGAGGGTCTTACAATGAGCAGTTCTTC. Translation gives CATTAGGGGSYNEQFF.

The chain recombines TRBV7-2 with TRBJ2-3, with 7 bases fitting TRBD1. Trimming at V came to 5 bases and at J to 0 bases, leaving 8 bases not matched to a gene. Germline values: CDR1 SGHTA, CDR2 FQGNSA. The CDR3 is 16 amino acids. In DNA form, the CDR3 reads TGTGCCAGCAGCCGCGACAGGGCCTCTAGCACAGATACGCAGTATTTT. Translation gives CASSRDRASSTDTQYF.

A few counts support this clonotype. The V and J genes are TRBV20-1 and TRBJ2-2; maybe TRBD2 (6 bases). The CDR3 loop spans 17 amino acids. Germline CDR1 is DFQATT and CDR2 is SNEGSKA (reference sequence). Trimming shortened V by 0 bases and J by 3 bases, and 17 bases separated the two germline ends. This CDR3 reads CSARDRLSEGYTGELFF. The CDR3 DNA is TGCAGTGCTAGAGATCGCCTCTCGGAGGGTTACACCGGGGAGCTGTTTTTT.

This clonotype was counted only a few times. The chain joins TRBV3-1 to TRBJ1-1; the D gene is possibly TRBD1 (6 bases). The CDR3 length is 14 residues. The V end lost 3 bases, the J end lost 4 bases, and 12 bases lay between the germline ends. CDR1 and CDR2 (germline): LGHDT, YNNKEL (reference sequence). As DNA, the CDR3 is TGTGCCAGCAGCCAGGGGGGGCGTAGCACTGAAGCTTTCTTT. Protein product: CASSQGGRSTEAFF.

This clonotype turned up a few times. The chain employs TRBV12-3 or TRBV12-4 and TRBJ2-7; D may be TRBD1 (6 bases). V was shortened by 6 bases and J by 2 bases, with 14 bases between the two germline ends. This CDR3 spans 14 amino acids. CDR3 bases: TGTGCCAGCAGGCTCAGGGGACCCGCCTACGAGCAGTACTTC. Encoded protein: CASRLRGPAYEQYF.

This chain links TRBV20-1 with TRBJ1-1; possible D gene TRBD1, 6 bases. Germline-derived CDR1 and CDR2 are DFQATT and SNEGSKA (reference sequence). The CDR3 contains 13 residues. V was pared by 1 base and J by 6 bases, with 12 bases between. As DNA, the CDR3 is TGCAGTGCTAGAGCAGGGGCTGAGGCTGAAGCTTTCTTT. This gives the protein CSARAGAEAEAFF.

The chain carries TRBV10-3 and TRBJ2-1; 10 positions match TRBD1. This CDR3 has 15 residues. CDR1 is ENHRY and CDR2 is SYGVKD in the germline V gene. Trimming took 4 bases from V and 10 from J; bases not matched to a gene: 10. CDR3 protein: CAISAHGTGDGEQFF. The CDR3 DNA reads TGTGCCATCAGTGCCCACGGGACAGGGGATGGCGAGCAGTTCTTC.

Many counts were recorded for this clonotype. The chain uses TRBV4-1 and TRBJ1-2; the match to TRBD1 covers 7 bases. Looked up from germline, CDR1 is MGHRA and CDR2 is YSYEKL. This CDR3 spans 16 amino acids. The junction had 4 bases not matched to a gene; V was cut back by 0 bases and J by 0 bases. In DNA, the CDR3 is TGCGCCAGCAGCCAAGAACCGGGACAGACTAACTATGGCTACACCTTC. Translation: CASSQEPGQTNYGYTF.

This clonotype was counted only a few times. The V gene is TRBV19, the J gene TRBJ2-7; 11 nucleotides align to TRBD2. CDR3 length: 16 amino acids. V dropped 0 bases and J dropped 3; count of bases not matched to a gene: 4. The germline V gene has CDR1 LNHDA and CDR2 SQIVND (reference sequence). The CDR3 coding sequence is TGTGCCAGTAGTATAGACCCGGGACTAGCGGACTACGAGCAGTACTTC. It specifies CASSIDPGLADYEQYF.

The V and J genes are TRBV12-3 or TRBV12-4 and TRBJ1-2; D is ambiguous. The V gene lost 5 bases and the J gene lost 4 bases, with 11 bases spanning the gap. The CDR3 length is 13 residues. The CDR3 spells CASSTTLGYGYTF. The CDR3 coding sequence is TGTGCCAGCAGTACGACTCTGGGCTATGGCTACACCTTC.

V gene TRBV12-3 or TRBV12-4 combines with J gene TRBJ1-1, with D maybe TRBD1 (5 bases). There are 14 residues in the CDR3. The V and J ends lost 1 base and 4 bases respectively, with 10 bases between them. The CDR3 coding sequence is TGTGCCAGCAGTTTAGACACGGGGGGCACTGAAGCTTTCTTT. It is translated as CASSLDTGGTEAFF.

The chain uses TRBV5-1 and TRBJ1-2, with D perhaps matching TRBD1 (5 bases). Germline CDR1 SGHRS, CDR2 YFSETQ. This CDR3 contains 14 residues. V lost 2 bases to trimming and J lost 9 bases, with 17 bases between them. CDR3 nucleotides: TGCGCCAGCAGCTTCAGGGATCCGGCTCGATGCTACACCTTC. It is translated as CASSFRDPARCYTF.

This chain uses TRBV28 with TRBJ2-1, with 12 positions matching TRBD2. Germline lookup yields CDR1 MDHEN and CDR2 SYDVKM. The CDR3 loop spans 15 amino acids. After removal of 7 bases from V and 9 bases from J, the junction contained 10 bases not matched to a gene. In nucleotides, the CDR3 is TGTGCCAGCAAGACTAGCGGGAGTAGTATGTTTGAGCAGTTCTTC. This encodes CASKTSGSSMFEQFF.

This clonotype was counted at least ten times. The chain carries TRBV10-3 and TRBJ1-1, with D possibly matching TRBD1 (5 bases). From germline, CDR1 is ENHRY and CDR2 SYGVKD. V was cut by 3 bases and J by 1 base, with 18 bases left in between. This CDR3 comprises 17 residues. The CDR3 protein is CAISEFQRGLGNTEAFF. The CDR3, as DNA: TGTGCCATCAGTGAATTTCAAAGGGGTCTCGGGAACACTGAAGCTTTCTTT.

This clonotype came up a few times. The chain carries TRBV7-9 and TRBJ1-3, with a possible D match to TRBD1 (6 bases). The germline CDR1 and CDR2 sequences are SEHNR and FQNEAQ (reference sequence). Deletions cut 5 bases from V and 0 bases from J, with 14 bases between. The CDR3 loop spans 16 amino acids. CDR3: CASSRPLDSSGNTIYF. CDR3 DNA: TGTGCCAGCAGCAGACCTCTGGACAGCTCTGGAAACACCATATATTTT.

CDR3: CASSSQTGGSNEQFF. DNA for the CDR3: TGTGCCAGCAGCTCGCAGACAGGGGGATCGAATGAGCAGTTCTTC. The V and J genes are TRBV7-2 and TRBJ2-1, with 9 bases that match TRBD1. Germline-derived CDR1 and CDR2 are SGHTA and FQGNSA. J lost 7 bases, V lost 4 bases, and 8 bases had no gene match. The CDR3 sequence is 15 residues long.

V is TRBV4-1 and J is TRBJ1-2, with TRBD1 as a possible D gene (5 bases). The germline V gene encodes CDR1 MGHRA and CDR2 YSYEKL. Trimming stripped 1 base from V and 1 base from J, with 13 bases between. The CDR3 has 16 amino acids. The CDR3 reads CASSQVGRRINYGYTF. The CDR3 DNA reads as TGCGCCAGCAGCCAAGTGGGGCGCAGGATTAACTATGGCTACACCTTC.

This chain links TRBV18 with TRBJ2-1; TRBD2 matches at 8 bases. V trimming: 2 bases; J trimming: 10 bases; junction bases outside the gene matches: 10. This CDR3 region has 15 residues. Germline V gene sequence: CDR1 KGHSH, CDR2 LQKENI. The CDR3 coding sequence is TGTGCCAGCTCACCATGGACGGGGGGGGCTCGCGAGCAGTTCTTC. It specifies CASSPWTGGAREQFF.

V is TRBV4-3 and J is TRBJ2-2; 9 nucleotides align to TRBD1. The V and J ends lost 2 bases and 7 bases, in that order; junction bases with no gene match: 2. This CDR3 contains 14 residues. Per germline, CDR1 LGHNA and CDR2 YSLEER. The CDR3 DNA reads TGCGCCAGCAGCCAAACAGGGGGCGGCGGGGAGCTGTTTTTT. It specifies CASSQTGGGGELFF.

This clonotype was recorded a few times. This chain connects TRBV20-1 to TRBJ1-5; D is uncertain. The germline gives CDR1 DFQATT, CDR2 SNEGSKA (reference sequence). The CDR3 sequence is 14 residues long. The V and J ends lost 2 bases and 0 bases respectively, with 8 bases between them. CDR3 sequence reads: CSARYGNSNQPQHF. In DNA form, the CDR3 reads TGCAGTGCTAGATACGGGAATAGCAATCAGCCCCAGCATTTT.

The J gene is TRBJ2-3, the V gene TRBV20-1; possible D gene TRBD2, 5 bases. V was shortened by 3 bases and J by 0 bases, with 7 bases between the two germline ends. The CDR3 runs 13 residues. Germline V gives CDR1 DFQATT, CDR2 SNEGSKA (reference sequence). CDR3 in DNA: TGCAGTGCTAGCCTAGCTAGCACAGATACGCAGTATTTT. Encoded protein: CSASLASTDTQYF.

CDR3 sequence: CASTKRGGTGNTIYF. CDR3 DNA: TGTGCCAGCACCAAACGGGGGGGAACCGGAAACACCATATATTTT. The chain employs TRBV12-3 or TRBV12-4 and TRBJ1-3, with D perhaps matching TRBD1 (5 bases). This CDR3 spans 15 amino acids. V dropped 7 bases and J dropped 4 bases, with 17 bases sitting between them.

This clonotype was counted ten times or more. V usage is TRBV5-1 and J usage is TRBJ2-2; 7 nucleotides agree with TRBD1. The V gene end was trimmed by 6 bases and the J gene end by 4 bases; junction bases not matched to a gene: 9. The CDR3 length is 15 residues. Germline CDR1 SGHRS, CDR2 YFSETQ. In DNA form, the CDR3 reads TGCGCCAGCACTTACAGGGGAATGGTCACCGGGGAGCTGTTTTTT. This translates into CASTYRGMVTGELFF.

The V call is TRBV7-3, the J call TRBJ2-5; D is possibly TRBD2 (5 bases). CDR3 length: 16 amino acids. The V and J ends lost 2 bases and 2 bases respectively, with 15 bases between them. Germline V CDR1 and CDR2: SGHTA, FQGTGA. CDR3 nucleotide sequence: TGTGCCAGCAGCTTAGTGCCGGGAAGCTATCAAGAGACCCAGTACTTC. It translates to CASSLVPGSYQETQYF.

This chain joins TRBV7-9 and TRBJ1-2; D remains ambiguous. The length of the CDR3 is 15 residues. Germline V gene data show CDR1 as SEHNR and CDR2 as FQNEAQ (reference sequence). Trimming removed 5 bases at V and 3 bases at J, with 16 bases between. CDR3 region: CASSTQMTSYYGYTF. The CDR3 bases are TGTGCCAGCAGCACCCAGATGACAAGCTACTATGGCTACACCTTC.

The V call is TRBV6-1, the J call TRBJ2-1, with a possible D match to TRBD2 (6 bases). The germline V gene has CDR1 MNHNS and CDR2 SASEGT. The V and J ends lost 6 bases and 2 bases respectively, with 14 bases between them. This CDR3 contains 15 residues. CDR3 DNA sequence: TGTGCCAGCAGCCCCGGGACTCGCCCCTACAATGAGCAGTTCTTC. Translating it yields CASSPGTRPYNEQFF.

V and J are TRBV7-6 and TRBJ2-2; possible D gene TRBD1, 6 bases. The CDR3 spans 15 residues. Trimming cost V 0 bases and J 6 bases, with 11 bases left between them. Germline V gene lookup returns CDR1 SGHVS and CDR2 FNYEAQ. The CDR3 DNA sequence: TGTGCCAGCAGCTTAGCGCTGGGGGCTCCCGGGGAGCTGTTTTTT. This encodes CASSLALGAPGELFF.

The rearrangement uses TRBV7-2 and TRBJ2-3; D gene ambiguous. V was cut by 3 bases and J by 5 bases, with 9 bases left in between. This CDR3 contains 13 residues. CDR1 and CDR2 from the germline V gene are SGHTA and FQGNSA. The CDR3 DNA reads as TGTGCCAGCAGCTTCCAGCAGCAAGATACGCAGTATTTT. Residues: CASSFQQQDTQYF.

In nucleotides, the CDR3 is TGTGCCAGCACTTTCGGGACGGACGGAGCAGATACGCAGTATTTT. It encodes CASTFGTDGADTQYF. This sequence joins TRBV27 and TRBJ2-3; tentatively, D is TRBD1 or TRBD2 (5 bases each). The V end was cut by 7 bases, the J end by 4 bases, with 18 bases between. This CDR3 region has 15 residues. Germline V lookup: CDR1 MNHEY, CDR2 SMNVEV (reference sequence).

This clonotype was seen at least ten times. This chain connects TRBV20-1 to TRBJ1-1, with 7 nucleotides matching TRBD1. This CDR3 contains 13 residues. The V and J ends lost 0 bases and 6 bases, in that order; junction bases with no gene match: 4. Looked up from germline, CDR1 is DFQATT and CDR2 is SNEGSKA (reference sequence). DNA for the CDR3: TGCAGTGCTAGAGAGGGACAGCGGCCTGAAGCTTTCTTT. Protein product: CSAREGQRPEAFF.